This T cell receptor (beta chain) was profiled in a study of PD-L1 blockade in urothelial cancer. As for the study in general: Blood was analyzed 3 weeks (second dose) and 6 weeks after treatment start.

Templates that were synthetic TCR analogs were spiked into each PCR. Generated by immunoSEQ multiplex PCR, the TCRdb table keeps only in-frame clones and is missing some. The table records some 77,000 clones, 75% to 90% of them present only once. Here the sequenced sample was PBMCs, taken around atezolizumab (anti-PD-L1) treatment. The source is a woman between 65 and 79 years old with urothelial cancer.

CDR3 region: CASSPTGGQNIQYF. The CDR3 nucleotides are TGTGCCAGCAGCCCGACAGGGGGCCAAAACATTCAGTACTTC. The rearrangement uses TRBV5-4 and TRBJ2-4; 10 bases fit TRBD1. V lost 4 bases and J lost 5; bases outside the gene matches: 3. Germline assignment: CDR1 SGHNT and CDR2 YYREEE (reference sequence). The CDR3 covers 14 residues.